The rows below give T cell receptor beta chains drawn from one sample of a study of neurological immune-mediated disorders. TCRdb reprocessed the 5' RACE reads via MiXCR and lists one record per CDR3 protein. The table records about 44,000 distinct CDR3 sequences, roughly 21% of them present only once. Input material: PBMCs. The source is a man aged 60-69 years with HTLV-1-associated myelopathy (HAM/TSP). Each CDR3 is given with its conserved first and last residue. D genes are given only for firm matches.

V	D	J	CDR3
TRBV29-1	NA	TRBJ2-1	CSVEGDLTYNEQFF
TRBV7-2	NA	TRBJ2-1	CASALGRHNEQFF
TRBV6-2/TRBV6-3	TRBD2	TRBJ2-7	CASSVDSGSSYEQYF
TRBV29-1	TRBD1	TRBJ2-3	CSVARGLGADTQYF
TRBV12-3/TRBV12-4	TRBD2	TRBJ2-1	CASSLLGGSGRFSEQFF
TRBV5-1	NA	TRBJ1-1	CASSQQGYTEAFF
TRBV27	NA	TRBJ2-7	CASSPGPPYEQYF
TRBV3-1	TRBD1	TRBJ1-1	CASSQRDRDTEAFF
TRBV5-5	NA	TRBJ2-1	CASSGFDGKSNEQFF
TRBV7-8	TRBD2	TRBJ2-1	CASSLAGGRALNEQFF
TRBV18	NA	TRBJ1-1	CASSPVTVMTEAFF
TRBV18	NA	TRBJ2-5	CASSPIGLGGEETQYF
TRBV27	TRBD1	TRBJ1-1	CASSPGTVFEAFF
TRBV12-3/TRBV12-4	NA	TRBJ2-2	CASSGAVGELFF
TRBV9	NA	TRBJ1-3	CASSVDGNTIYF
TRBV18	NA	TRBJ1-1	CASSPSSGDTEAFF
TRBV28	TRBD1	TRBJ1-2	CASSSTPRTGYGYTF
TRBV28	NA	TRBJ1-1	CASSRVVAVPTEAFF
TRBV20-1	TRBD2	TRBJ2-3	CSARDQGTSGRAGTDTQYF
TRBV5-6	NA	TRBJ2-5	CASLKQGQETQYF
TRBV5-1	NA	TRBJ2-7	CASSFLNSENYEQYF
TRBV12-3/TRBV12-4	NA	TRBJ2-5	CASRKGGRGFRETQYF
TRBV20-1	NA	TRBJ1-5	CSAGDIGQPQHF
TRBV5-1	NA	TRBJ1-3	CASRNEGGSGNTIYF
TRBV2	NA	TRBJ1-5	CASSEARLGKPQHF
TRBV6-6	TRBD1	TRBJ1-1	CASSYSGTGGARTEAFF
TRBV28	TRBD1	TRBJ2-2	CASSLGQGAVTGELFF